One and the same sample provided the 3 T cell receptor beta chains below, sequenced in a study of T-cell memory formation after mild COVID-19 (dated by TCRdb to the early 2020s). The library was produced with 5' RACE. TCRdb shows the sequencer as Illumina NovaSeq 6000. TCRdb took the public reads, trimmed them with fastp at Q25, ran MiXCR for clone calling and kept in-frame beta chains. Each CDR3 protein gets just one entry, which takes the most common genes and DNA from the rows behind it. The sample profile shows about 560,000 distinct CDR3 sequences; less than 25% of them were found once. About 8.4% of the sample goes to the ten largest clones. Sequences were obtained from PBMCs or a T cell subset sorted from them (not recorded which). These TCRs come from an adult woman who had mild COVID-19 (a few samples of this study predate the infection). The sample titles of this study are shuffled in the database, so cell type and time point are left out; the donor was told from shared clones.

CDR3 sequence: CASSLDSYQETQYF. The CDR3 DNA reads as TGTGCCAGCAGCTTAGACAGCTACCAAGAGACCCAGTACTTC. The chain combines TRBV5-6 with TRBJ2-5; tentatively, D is TRBD1 (5 bases). The germline V and J ends were trimmed by 2 bases and 0 bases, with 8 bases remaining between them. CDR1 SGHDT and CDR2 YYEEEE come from the germline V gene. This CDR3 has 14 amino acids. Full variable domain (outside the CDR3, taken from reference TRBV5-6 and TRBJ2-5): DAGVTQSPTHLIKTRGQQVTLRCSPKSGHDTVSWYQQALGQGPQFIFQYYEEEERQRGNFPDRFSGHQFPNYSSELNVNALLLGDSALYLCASSLDSYQETQYFGPGTRLLVL.

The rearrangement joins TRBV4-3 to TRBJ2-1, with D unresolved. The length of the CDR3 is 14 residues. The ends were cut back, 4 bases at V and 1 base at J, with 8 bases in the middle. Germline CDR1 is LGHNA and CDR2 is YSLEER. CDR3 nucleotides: TGCGCCAGCAGCCTGGGGATATCCTACAATGAGCAGTTCTTC. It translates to CASSLGISYNEQFF.

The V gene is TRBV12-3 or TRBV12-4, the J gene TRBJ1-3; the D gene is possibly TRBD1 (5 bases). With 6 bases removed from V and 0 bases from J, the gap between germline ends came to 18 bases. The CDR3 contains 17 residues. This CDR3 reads CASSSRTGPLSGNTIYF. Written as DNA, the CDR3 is TGTGCCAGCAGCTCCCGGACGGGGCCCCTCTCTGGAAACACCATATATTTT.